A single sample is the source of the 2 T cell receptor beta chains below, sequenced in a study of a mutant IDH1 vaccine in newly diagnosed glioma. The sample's time point: week 35, safety follow-up. Every single dose of the vaccine, 300 ug of mutant IDH1 20-mer peptide, came with topical imiquimod. Generated by immunoSEQ multiplex PCR, the TCRdb table keeps only in-frame clones and is missing some. The profile shows roughly 60,000 clones, roughly 80% of them singletons. These TCRs are of unknown antigen specificity. Sequenced material: PBMCs, taken from a glioma patient whose treatment included an IDH1 peptide vaccine. The receptors were gathered from a man between 40 and 49 years old with glioma.

This sequence joins TRBV5-1 and TRBJ2-3; D remains unclear. CDR3 length equals 12 residues. Germline lookup yields CDR1 SGHRS and CDR2 YFSETQ. The V gene lost 0 bases and the J gene lost 5 bases, with 4 bases spanning the gap. In DNA, the CDR3 is TGCGCCAGCAGCTTGGTAAGAGATACGCAGTATTTT. Translating gives CASSLVRDTQYF.

The J gene is TRBJ2-5, the V gene TRBV5-1, with 15 bases identical to TRBD2. Germline V gives CDR1 SGHRS, CDR2 YFSETQ. V dropped 4 bases and J dropped 5; count of bases not matched to a gene: 9. The CDR3 consists of 17 residues. This CDR3 reads CASSGGLAGGRWETQYF. The CDR3, as DNA: TGCGCCAGCAGCGGAGGACTAGCGGGGGGGCGCTGGGAGACCCAGTACTTC.